This entry concerns a single T cell receptor beta chain. Its cognate antigen is unknown. The record originates from a study of metastatic and nonmetastatic thyroid tumors. About the study: Repertoires were compared across blood and tumor or nodule tissue from malignant and benign thyroid patients. General study findings and limits: Malignant thyroid tumors reportedly had TCR beta diversity that was significantly higher than in benign nodules, in blood and tumor.

All patients were treatment-naive before thyroid surgery. As originally analysed: Variation in CDR3 across clinicopathological groups served as the basis for constructing a distant-metastasis classifier in papillary thyroid cancer. TCRdb called clones again from the PCR reads with MiXCR. TCRdb's processing, not the authors' own work, is the source of the V and J calls. Here the sample spans fewer than 25,000 clones, around a fifth being singletons. The source material was blood. This receptor was identified in a male donor with papillary thyroid cancer or a benign thyroid nodule (not recorded which). Some clones in this sample may be carry-over from other donors' samples.

Here the CDR3 reads CASSQGTGQEQYF. CDR3 DNA: TGTGCCAGCAGCCAAGGGACAGGGCAGGAGCAGTACTTC. The chain couples TRBV11-2 to TRBJ2-7, with 9 bases identical to TRBD1. Trimming took 5 bases from V and 7 from J; bases not matched to a gene: 6. Germline values: CDR1 SGHAT, CDR2 FQNNGV. CDR3 length: 13 amino acids.